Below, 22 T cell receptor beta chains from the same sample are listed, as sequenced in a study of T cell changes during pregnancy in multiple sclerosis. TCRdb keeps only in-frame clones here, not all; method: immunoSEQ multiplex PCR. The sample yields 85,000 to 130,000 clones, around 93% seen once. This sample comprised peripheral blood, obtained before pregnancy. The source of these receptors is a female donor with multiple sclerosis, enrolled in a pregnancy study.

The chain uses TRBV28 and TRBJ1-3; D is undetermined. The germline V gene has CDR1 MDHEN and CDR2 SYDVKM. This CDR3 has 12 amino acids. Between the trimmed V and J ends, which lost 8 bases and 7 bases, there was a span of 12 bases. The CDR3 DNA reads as TGTGCCAGCGGCCGGGCGGGGAACACCATATATTTT. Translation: CASGRAGNTIYF.

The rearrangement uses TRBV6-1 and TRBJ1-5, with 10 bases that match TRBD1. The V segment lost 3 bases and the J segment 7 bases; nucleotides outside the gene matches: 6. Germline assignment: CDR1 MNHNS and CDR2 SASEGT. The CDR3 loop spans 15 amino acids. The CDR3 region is CASSDRDRGSQPQHF. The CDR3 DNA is TGTGCCAGCAGTGACCGGGACAGGGGTAGCCAGCCCCAGCATTTT.

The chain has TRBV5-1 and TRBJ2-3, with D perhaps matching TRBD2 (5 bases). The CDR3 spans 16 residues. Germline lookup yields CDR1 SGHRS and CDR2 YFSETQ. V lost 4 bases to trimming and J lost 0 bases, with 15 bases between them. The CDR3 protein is CASSPGGRSSTDTQYF. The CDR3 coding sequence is TGCGCCAGCAGCCCCGGAGGACGCTCTAGCACAGATACGCAGTATTTT.

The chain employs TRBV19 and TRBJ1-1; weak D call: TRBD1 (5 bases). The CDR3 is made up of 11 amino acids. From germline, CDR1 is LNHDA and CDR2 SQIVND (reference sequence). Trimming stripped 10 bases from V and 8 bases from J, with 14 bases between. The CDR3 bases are TGTGCCATTAAGACAGTTACCGAAGCTTTCTTT. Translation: CAIKTVTEAFF. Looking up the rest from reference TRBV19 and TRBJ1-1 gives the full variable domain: DGGITQSPKYLFRKEGQNVTLSCEQNLNHDAMYWYRQDPGQGLRLIYYSQIVNDFQKGDIAEGYSVSREKKESFPLTVTSAQKNPTAFYLCAIKTVTEAFFGQGTRLTVV.

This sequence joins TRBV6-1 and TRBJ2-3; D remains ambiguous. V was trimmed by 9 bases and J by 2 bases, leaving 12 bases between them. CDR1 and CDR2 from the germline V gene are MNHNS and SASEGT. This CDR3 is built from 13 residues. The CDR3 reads CASVYGATDTQYF. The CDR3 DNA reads TGTGCCAGTGTTTACGGAGCCACAGATACGCAGTATTTT.

Here the CDR3 DNA reads TGCGCCAGCAGTGAGAGCGGGAGGGCCTACGAGCAGTACTTC. Protein product: CASSESGRAYEQYF. This chain uses TRBV10-2 with TRBJ2-7; 10 bases line up with TRBD2. CDR1 and CDR2 from the germline V gene are WSHSY and SAAADI. Losses at the gene ends were 2 bases for V and 2 bases for J; bases not matched to a gene: 0. This CDR3 contains 14 residues.

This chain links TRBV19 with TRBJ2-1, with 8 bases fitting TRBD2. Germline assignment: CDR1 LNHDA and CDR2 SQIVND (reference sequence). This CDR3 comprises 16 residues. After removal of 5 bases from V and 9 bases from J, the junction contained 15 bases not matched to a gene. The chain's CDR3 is CASSYRGTRPMPEQFF. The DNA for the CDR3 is TGTGCCAGTAGTTACCGCGGGACTAGACCCATGCCTGAGCAGTTCTTC.

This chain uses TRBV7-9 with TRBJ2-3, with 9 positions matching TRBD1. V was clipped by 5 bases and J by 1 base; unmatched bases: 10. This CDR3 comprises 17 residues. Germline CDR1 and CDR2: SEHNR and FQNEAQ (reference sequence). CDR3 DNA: TGTGCCAGCAGCGGGCCCACAGGGGGCAGCGGCACAGATACGCAGTATTTT. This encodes CASSGPTGGSGTDTQYF.

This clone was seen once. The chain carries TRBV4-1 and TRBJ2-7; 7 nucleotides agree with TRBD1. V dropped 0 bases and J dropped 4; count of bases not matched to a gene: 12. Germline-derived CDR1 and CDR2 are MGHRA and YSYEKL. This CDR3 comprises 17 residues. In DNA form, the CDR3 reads TGCGCCAGCAGCCAAGATCTGATGACAGGGACGGGATACGAGCAGTACTTC. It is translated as CASSQDLMTGTGYEQYF.

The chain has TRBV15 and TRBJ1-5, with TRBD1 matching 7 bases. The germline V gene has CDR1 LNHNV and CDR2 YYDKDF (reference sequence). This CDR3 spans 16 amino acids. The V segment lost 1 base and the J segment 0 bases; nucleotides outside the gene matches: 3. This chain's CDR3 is CATSRARTGSNQPQHF. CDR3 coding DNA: TGTGCCACCAGCAGAGCGAGGACAGGTAGCAATCAGCCCCAGCATTTT.

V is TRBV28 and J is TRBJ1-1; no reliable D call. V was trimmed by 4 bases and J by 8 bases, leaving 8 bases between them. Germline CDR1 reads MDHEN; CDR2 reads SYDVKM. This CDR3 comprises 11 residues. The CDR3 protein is CASSSVGEAFF. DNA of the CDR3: TGTGCCAGCAGTTCAGTTGGCGAAGCTTTCTTT.

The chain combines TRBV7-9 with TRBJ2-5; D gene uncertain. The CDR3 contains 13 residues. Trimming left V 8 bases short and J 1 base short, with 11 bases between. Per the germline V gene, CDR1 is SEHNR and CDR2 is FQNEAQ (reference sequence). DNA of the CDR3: TGTGCCAGCGCCGCGTCGAGCCAAGAGACCCAGTACTTC. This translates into CASAASSQETQYF.

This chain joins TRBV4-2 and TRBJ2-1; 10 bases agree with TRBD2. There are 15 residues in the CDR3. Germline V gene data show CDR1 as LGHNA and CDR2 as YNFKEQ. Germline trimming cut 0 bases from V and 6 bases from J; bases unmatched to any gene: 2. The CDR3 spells CASSQEAGGPNEQFF. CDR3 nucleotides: TGTGCCAGCAGCCAAGAAGCGGGAGGGCCCAATGAGCAGTTCTTC.

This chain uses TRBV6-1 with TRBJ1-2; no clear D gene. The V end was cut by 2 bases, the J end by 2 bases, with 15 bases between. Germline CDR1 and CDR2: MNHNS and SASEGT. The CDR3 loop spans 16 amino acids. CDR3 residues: CASSERGERINYGYTF. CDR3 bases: TGTGCCAGCAGTGAAAGAGGTGAAAGAATAAACTATGGCTACACCTTC.

The CDR3 DNA sequence: TGTGCCAGCAGCGTCGACAGGGATAACTATGGCTACACCTTC. It is translated as CASSVDRDNYGYTF. The rearrangement uses TRBV9 and TRBJ1-2; 7 positions match TRBD1. Germline V gene lookup returns CDR1 SGDLS and CDR2 YYNGEE. Trimming cost V 2 bases and J 1 base; bases outside gene matches: 2. The CDR3 runs 14 residues.

The CDR3 region has the DNA TGCGCCAGCAGCTCGTGGTGGACTAGCGGGACCTACGAGCAGTACTTC. This gives the protein CASSSWWTSGTYEQYF. This chain joins TRBV5-1 and TRBJ2-7; 12 nucleotides match TRBD2. The germline CDR1 and CDR2 sequences are SGHRS and YFSETQ. The CDR3 sequence is 16 residues long. Germline trimming cut 3 bases from V and 2 bases from J; bases unmatched to any gene: 6.

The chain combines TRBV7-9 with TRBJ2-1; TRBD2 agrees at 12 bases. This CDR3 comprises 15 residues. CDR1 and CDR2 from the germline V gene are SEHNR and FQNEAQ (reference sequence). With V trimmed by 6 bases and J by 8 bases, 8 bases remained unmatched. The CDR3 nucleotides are TGTGCCAGCAGTTCGACTAGCGGGAGTAGAGATGAGCAGTTCTTC. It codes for CASSSTSGSRDEQFF. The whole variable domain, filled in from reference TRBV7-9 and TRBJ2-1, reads DTGVSQNPRHKITKRGQNVTFRCDPISEHNRLYWYRQTLGQGPEFLTYFQNEAQLEKSRLLSDRFSAERPKGSFSTLEIQRTEQGDSAMYLCASSSTSGSRDEQFFGPGTRLTVL.

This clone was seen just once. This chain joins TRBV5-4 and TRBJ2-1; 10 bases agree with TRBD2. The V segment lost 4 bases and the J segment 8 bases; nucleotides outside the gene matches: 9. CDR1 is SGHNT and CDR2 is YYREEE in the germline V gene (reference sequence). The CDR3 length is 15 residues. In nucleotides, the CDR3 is TGTGCCAGCAGCCTTCCTAGCGGGGGAGCCCATGAGCAGTTCTTC. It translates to CASSLPSGGAHEQFF.

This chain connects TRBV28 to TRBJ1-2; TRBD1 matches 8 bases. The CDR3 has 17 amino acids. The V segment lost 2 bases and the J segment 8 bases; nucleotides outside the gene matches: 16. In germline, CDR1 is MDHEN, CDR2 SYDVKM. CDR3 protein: CASSLPTGGIRSEGYTF. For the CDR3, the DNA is TGTGCCAGCAGTTTACCAACAGGGGGGATACGATCCGAGGGCTACACCTTC.

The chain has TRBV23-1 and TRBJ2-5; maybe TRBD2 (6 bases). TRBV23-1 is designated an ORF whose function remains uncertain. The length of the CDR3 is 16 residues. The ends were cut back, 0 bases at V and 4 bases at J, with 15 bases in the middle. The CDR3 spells CASSQSVREEVETQYF. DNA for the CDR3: TGCGCCAGCAGTCAATCCGTCAGGGAGGAGGTAGAGACCCAGTACTTC.

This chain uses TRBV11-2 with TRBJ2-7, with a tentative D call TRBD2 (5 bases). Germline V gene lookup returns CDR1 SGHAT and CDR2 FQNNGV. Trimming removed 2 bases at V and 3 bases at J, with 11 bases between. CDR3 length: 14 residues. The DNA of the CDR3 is TGTGCCAGCAGCTTAAAGTACGGGGACTACGAGCAGTACTTC. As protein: CASSLKYGDYEQYF.

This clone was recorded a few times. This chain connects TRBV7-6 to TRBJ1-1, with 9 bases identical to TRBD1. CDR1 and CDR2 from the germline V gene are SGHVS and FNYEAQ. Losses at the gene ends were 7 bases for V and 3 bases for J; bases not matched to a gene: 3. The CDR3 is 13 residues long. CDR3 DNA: TGTGCCAGCAAACGGACAGGGGACACTGAAGCTTTCTTT. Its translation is CASKRTGDTEAFF.